A selection of T cell receptor beta chains follows, all from one sample in a study of blood T cell repertoires in COVID-19. Measured with immunoSEQ multiplex PCR; TCRdb has only the in-frame clones, and not every one. The sample has hundreds of thousands of clones, about nine tenths seen once. The specimen was peripheral blood. The receptor set was obtained from a man between 18 and 29 years old with active or convalescent COVID-19. The CDR3 runs from the conserved cysteine through the conserved F or W. The order of the fields is clone size, D gene, J gene, V gene, CDR3 protein, CDR3 DNA. D genes are given only for firm matches. Clone size, where shown, is once, few, many, or a class for clones that have expanded.

NA NA TRBJ2-7 TRBV11-2 CASSQTLTDYYEQYF TGTGCCAGCAGCCAGACCCTGACAGATTACTACGAGCAGTACTTC
NA TRBD1 TRBJ2-4 TRBV7-9 CAITGTVPKNIQYF TGTGCCATAACCGGGACAGTGCCCAAAAACATTCAGTACTTC
few TRBD1 TRBJ2-7 TRBV19 CASSQSYRGPYEQYF TGTGCCAGTAGTCAATCCTACAGGGGGCCCTACGAGCAGTACTTC
NA NA TRBJ2-1 TRBV6-5 CASSQMLSSYNEQFF TGTGCCAGCAGTCAGATGCTGTCCTCCTACAATGAGCAGTTCTTC
NA NA TRBJ1-5 TRBV27 CASSLSTDRNQPQHF TGTGCCAGCAGTTTATCGACCGACAGAAATCAGCCCCAGCATTTT
NA NA TRBJ1-5 TRBV27 CASSGLSNQPQHF TGTGCCAGCTCTGGACTGAGCAATCAGCCCCAGCATTTT
NA NA TRBJ1-2 TRBV10-3 CAISDEGVYGYTF TGTGCCATCAGTGACGAGGGTGTCTATGGCTACACCTTC
NA TRBD2 TRBJ2-3 TRBV5-1 CASSFTSGSTDTQYF TGCGCCAGCAGCTTTACTAGCGGAAGCACAGATACGCAGTATTTT
few TRBD1 TRBJ1-2 TRBV9 CASSGSTGTYGYTF TGTGCCAGCAGCGGTTCGACAGGGACCTATGGCTACACCTTC
NA NA TRBJ1-5 TRBV28 CASSLRGSDQPQHF TGTGCCAGCAGTTTAAGGGGATCGGATCAGCCCCAGCATTTT
NA NA TRBJ2-5 TRBV7-8 CASSLDPSLGTQYF TGTGCCAGCAGCTTAGATCCCTCCCTGGGCACCCAGTACTTC